This T cell receptor beta chain was profiled in a study of beta chain features in type 1 diabetes. Turning to this clone: The antigen remains unidentified.

cDNA synthesis used the whole RNA isolate, giving expressed TCRB sequences. Data came from immunoSEQ multiplex PCR; TCRdb stores just in-frame clones and leaves some out. The sample holds over 200,000 clones; roughly a tenth are singletons and the top ten take 0.017%. The germline CDR1 and CDR2 sequences are MDHEN and SYDVKM. The CDR3 has 14 amino acids. V lost 1 base, J lost 5 bases, and 2 bases stayed unmatched. Findings and limits, study-wide: There was no resolution here of whether HLA type influences TCRB rearrangement. For Type 1 diabetes patients, all four CD4+ subsets carried TCRB CDR3s that were moderately but significantly shorter.

Sample: naive CD4+ T cells from blood. The receptor was isolated from a man aged 30 to 39 with type 1 diabetes. The V gene is TRBV28, the J gene TRBJ2-5; TRBD2 matches at 9 bases. CDR3 sequence: CASSLSLAGETQYF. CDR3 nucleotides: TGTGCCAGCAGTTTATCCCTAGCGGGGGAGACCCAGTACTTC. Full variable domain (outside the CDR3, taken from reference TRBV28 and TRBJ2-5): DVKVTQSSRYLVKRTGEKVFLECVQDMDHENMFWYRQDPGLGLRLIYFSYDVKMKEKGDIPEGYSVSREKKERFSLILESASTNQTSMYLCASSLSLAGETQYFGPGTRLLVL.